One sample yielded the 14 T cell receptor beta chains listed below, sequenced in a study of shared clonotypes between healthy human individuals. The data were produced by immunoSEQ multiplex PCR, yet TCRdb's version contains in-frame clones alone and is incomplete. The repertoire holds fewer than 650,000 clones, with around three quarters as singletons. The sample consisted of PBMCs. These receptors were taken from a woman in her thirties or forties in good health. Some clones in this sample may be carry-over from other donors' samples.

This chain links TRBV29-1 with TRBJ2-2; no reliable D call. Trimming cost V 3 bases and J 0 bases, with 8 bases left between them. The CDR3 is made up of 14 amino acids. CDR1 and CDR2 from the germline V gene are SQVTM and ANQGSEA. The CDR3 loop reads CSVEGSTNTGELFF. CDR3 nucleotides: TGCAGCGTTGAGGGCAGTACGAACACCGGGGAGCTGTTTTTT.

Worth noting for this clone: The CDR3 does not end in the conserved phenylalanine or tryptophan, so this is likely a read error. The DNA is omitted, as the CDR3 cannot be located on it reliably, and the CDR3 follows TCRdb's listing. The chain uses TRBV30 and TRBJ1-2. From its first to its last residue, the CDR3 has 16 amino acids. Germline CDR1 GTSNPN, CDR2 SVGIG (reference sequence). The CDR3 reads CAWMEVRYREAYGYAL.

This chain joins TRBV5-4 and TRBJ2-3; the D gene is possibly TRBD2 (5 bases). This CDR3 contains 15 residues. CDR1 SGHNT and CDR2 YYREEE come from the germline V gene (reference sequence). Deletions cut 1 base from V and 4 bases from J, with 13 bases between. The CDR3 reads CASSLPFGNADTQYF. The CDR3 coding sequence is TGTGCCAGCAGCTTGCCTTTCGGGAATGCAGATACGCAGTATTTT.

Concerning this clone: Distinct nucleotide sequences in the sample also encode this CDR3. The chain joins TRBV2 to TRBJ2-2; D perhaps matches TRBD2 (5 bases). The V end lost 3 bases, the J end lost 4 bases, and 12 bases lay between the germline ends. This CDR3 region has 15 residues. The germline CDR1 and CDR2 sequences are SNHLY and FYNNEI. CDR3 DNA sequence: TGTGCCAGCAGTGATCTGGCGGGCGCCACCGGGGAGCTGTTTTTT. This encodes CASSDLAGATGELFF.

The V call is TRBV30, the J call TRBJ1-1, with no clear D. Germline V gene data show CDR1 as GTSNPN and CDR2 as SVGIG (reference sequence). This CDR3 has 17 residues. V shed 1 base and J shed 0 bases, with 18 bases lying between them. In DNA form, the CDR3 reads TGTGCCTGGAGTGCCCGGGAGCTGGGTTTTTTGAACACTGAAGCTTTCTTT. Amino acids: CAWSARELGFLNTEAFF. The full variable domain, rest sourced from reference TRBV30 and TRBJ1-1, is SQTIHQWPATLVQPVGSPLSLECTVEGTSNPNLYWYRQAAGRGLQLLFYSVGIGQISSEVPQNLSASRPQDRQFILSSKKLLLSDSGFYLCAWSARELGFLNTEAFFGQGTRLTVV.

A note on this clone: Only one base separates this from a far larger clonotype, so it likely reflects a read error. In DNA form, the CDR3 reads TGTGCCAGCAGCTTAGGGGGAGCTAACTATGGCTACACCTTC. Amino acids: CASSLGGANYGYTF. The chain employs TRBV7-2 and TRBJ1-2, with D uncertain. The germline V and J ends were trimmed by 1 base and 0 bases, with 6 bases remaining between them. Germline CDR1 reads SGHTA; CDR2 reads FQGNSA. CDR3 length: 14 amino acids.

V usage is TRBV28 and J usage is TRBJ2-3, with 7 bases identical to TRBD2. The germline gives CDR1 MDHEN, CDR2 SYDVKM. The V segment lost 3 bases and the J segment 2 bases; nucleotides outside the gene matches: 8. This CDR3 is 16 amino acids long. The CDR3 reads CASSFNPSGITDTQYF. In DNA, the CDR3 is TGTGCCAGCAGTTTTAATCCCAGCGGGATCACAGATACGCAGTATTTT.

The rearrangement joins TRBV9 to TRBJ2-3, with 13 bases lining up with TRBD2. The V and J ends lost 0 bases and 4 bases, in that order; junction bases with no gene match: 5. The CDR3 contains 17 residues. Per germline, CDR1 SGDLS and CDR2 YYNGEE. The CDR3 is CASSVGGLAGFADTQYF. In nucleotides, the CDR3 is TGTGCCAGCAGCGTAGGGGGACTAGCGGGATTCGCAGATACGCAGTATTTT.

The chain is built from TRBV29-1 and TRBJ2-7; 7 bases match TRBD1. Looked up from germline, CDR1 is SQVTM and CDR2 is ANQGSEA. The V gene end was trimmed by 6 bases and the J gene end by 5 bases; junction bases not matched to a gene: 7. The CDR3 is 12 amino acids. The CDR3 DNA reads TGCAGCGTGGACGGGACAGATGACGAGCAGTACTTC. Its translation: CSVDGTDDEQYF.

The chain joins TRBV7-9 to TRBJ2-3; weak D call: TRBD1 (5 bases). CDR1 SEHNR and CDR2 FQNEAQ come from the germline V gene (reference sequence). V was shortened by 3 bases and J by 1 base, with 14 bases between the two germline ends. This CDR3 region has 16 residues. In nucleotides, the CDR3 is TGTGCCAGCAGCTTGGGGCTACAGCTCGGCACAGATACGCAGTATTTT. Residues: CASSLGLQLGTDTQYF.

The rearrangement links TRBV30 to TRBJ2-7; no clear D. The CDR3 sequence is 11 residues long. CDR1 and CDR2 from the germline V gene are GTSNPN and SVGIG (reference sequence). V was cut by 4 bases and J by 4 bases, with 8 bases left in between. In nucleotides, the CDR3 is TGTGCCTGGACGTTAGGGTACGAGCAGTACTTC. Its translation: CAWTLGYEQYF.

V and J are TRBV5-1 and TRBJ2-1, with TRBD1 identical over 7 bases. Trimming took 3 bases from V and 3 from J; bases not matched to a gene: 6. In germline, CDR1 is SGHRS, CDR2 YFSETQ. The CDR3 runs to 15 residues. DNA of the CDR3: TGCGCCAGCAGCTCTAGGGACAGACGCTACAATGAGCAGTTCTTC. Residues: CASSSRDRRYNEQFF.

The chain carries TRBV11-3 and TRBJ1-1; TRBD1 is a possible D gene (6 bases). The CDR3 is made up of 14 amino acids. The germline CDR1 and CDR2 sequences are SGHNT and YENEEA. Trimming stripped 4 bases from V and 2 bases from J, with 11 bases between. DNA of the CDR3: TGTGCCAGCAGCTCGACAGGAGGAAACACTGAAGCTTTCTTT. Translated: CASSSTGGNTEAFF. The whole variable domain, filled in from reference TRBV11-3 and TRBJ1-1, reads EAGVVQSPRYKIIEKKQPVAFWCNPISGHNTLYWYLQNLGQGPELLIRYENEEAVDDSQLPKDRFSAERLKGVDSTLKIQPAELGDSAVYLCASSSTGGNTEAFFGQGTRLTVV.

The chain is built from TRBV4-3 and TRBJ2-1; no firm D call. In germline, CDR1 is LGHNA, CDR2 YSLEER. The CDR3 spans 16 residues. The V end was cut by 0 bases, the J end by 4 bases, with 13 bases between. CDR3 protein: CASSQDLTAPYNEQFF. The CDR3 nucleotides read TGCGCCAGCAGCCAAGATCTTACAGCGCCATACAATGAGCAGTTCTTC.